A single sample is the source of the 20 T cell receptor beta chains below, sequenced in a study of response to subunit inactivated influenza vaccine. TCRdb processed the RT-PCR reads anew with MiXCR; each CDR3 protein has one entry. The data show hundreds of thousands of distinct CDR3 sequences, roughly 25% seen once. Sequences were derived from CD4+ T cells sorted from PBMCs, sampled about 5 days after vaccination. The source of these receptors is a man in his fifties or sixties who received an inactivated influenza vaccine.

This clonotype was seen at least ten times. The chain is built from TRBV10-3 and TRBJ2-7, with TRBD1 identical over 7 bases. V was clipped by 8 bases and J by 1 base; unmatched bases: 8. This CDR3 has 14 residues. CDR1 is ENHRY and CDR2 is SYGVKD in the germline V gene. The chain's CDR3 is CAIGWGQTSYEQYF. In DNA form, the CDR3 reads TGTGCCATCGGATGGGGACAGACATCCTACGAGCAGTACTTC.

V and J are TRBV4-1 and TRBJ2-1, with 14 bases aligning to TRBD2. The length of the CDR3 is 18 residues. Germline V CDR1 and CDR2: MGHRA, YSYEKL. V lost 1 base and J lost 4; bases outside the gene matches: 6. CDR3 DNA sequence: TGCGCCAGCAGCCAAGTTTTTCGGACTAGCGGGGGGTACAATGAGCAGTTCTTC. This codes for CASSQVFRTSGGYNEQFF.

In this sample, this clonotype turned up a few times. The rearrangement uses TRBV3-1 and TRBJ1-1; D remains ambiguous. From germline, CDR1 is LGHDT and CDR2 YNNKEL (reference sequence). The CDR3 consists of 13 residues. V lost 1 base, J lost 7 bases, and 10 bases lay in between. CDR3 nucleotides: TGTGCCAGCAGCCAAGTTTCGGGATTTGAAGCTTTCTTT. Translating it yields CASSQVSGFEAFF. The complete variable domain, with remaining parts taken from reference TRBV3-1 and TRBJ1-1, reads DTAVSQTPKYLVTQMGNDKSIKCEQNLGHDTMYWYKQDSKKFLKIMFSYNNKELIINETVPNRFSPKSPDKAHLNLHINSLELGDSAVYFCASSQVSGFEAFFGQGTRLTVV.

J is TRBJ1-6 and V is TRBV5-1; TRBD1 agrees at 7 bases. The J segment lost 7 bases and the V segment lost 4 bases, leaving 8 bases of the junction unmatched. The germline V gene has CDR1 SGHRS and CDR2 YFSETQ. This CDR3 spans 15 amino acids. The CDR3 region is CASSTTTGWNSPLHF. The CDR3 bases are TGCGCCAGCAGCACCACGACAGGGTGGAATTCACCCCTCCACTTT.

V and J are TRBV7-6 and TRBJ2-5; TRBD2 might be the D (6 bases). Trimming pared 5 bases from V and 1 base from J, leaving 23 bases between. The CDR3 is 18 residues long. Germline V gene data show CDR1 as SGHVS and CDR2 as FNYEAQ. The CDR3 loop is CASSPTFGSRELQETQYF. The CDR3 DNA follows: TGTGCCAGCAGCCCAACTTTTGGCTCCCGGGAGCTCCAAGAGACCCAGTACTTC.

The table lists this clonotype with a few counts. The V call is TRBV2, the J call TRBJ2-1, with TRBD1 identical over 8 bases. With V trimmed by 0 bases and J by 4 bases, 2 bases remained unmatched. Germline CDR1 is SNHLY and CDR2 is FYNNEI. The CDR3 is 15 amino acids. CDR3 in DNA: TGTGCCAGCAGTGAAGCAACAGGGGGTTACAATGAGCAGTTCTTC. It codes for CASSEATGGYNEQFF.

In its sample, this clonotype was seen many times. This chain links TRBV29-1 with TRBJ2-5; 10 bases map to TRBD1. The CDR3 spans 12 residues. Germline V gene data show CDR1 as SQVTM and CDR2 as ANQGSEA. The V segment lost 6 bases and the J segment 5 bases; nucleotides outside the gene matches: 3. The CDR3 sequence: CSVGQGSETQYF. Here the CDR3 DNA reads TGCAGCGTGGGACAGGGGAGCGAGACCCAGTACTTC.

V is TRBV5-1 and J is TRBJ2-1; TRBD2 matches at 9 bases. CDR1 and CDR2 (germline): SGHRS, YFSETQ. The J segment lost 1 base and the V segment lost 0 bases, leaving 2 bases of the junction unmatched. The CDR3 length is 16 residues. CDR3 loop: CASSLVAGVSYNEQFF. CDR3 DNA sequence: TGCGCCAGCAGCTTGGTAGCGGGGGTTTCCTACAATGAGCAGTTCTTC.

This clonotype occurred many times. The chain is built from TRBV5-6 and TRBJ2-2; possible D gene TRBD1, 5 bases. This CDR3 comprises 16 residues. Trimming removed 4 bases at V and 4 bases at J, with 17 bases between. Germline V gene data show CDR1 as SGHDT and CDR2 as YYEEEE. The CDR3: CASSLTRQISTGELFF. For the CDR3, the DNA is TGTGCCAGCAGCCTTACGCGACAGATTAGCACCGGGGAGCTGTTTTTT.

The CDR3 here is CASTLGGRGGPNEQFF. In nucleotides, the CDR3 is TGTGCCAGCACCCTTGGTGGGCGGGGGGGGCCCAATGAGCAGTTCTTC. This rearrangement joins TRBV5-5 to TRBJ2-1; 9 bases agree with TRBD2. Germline loops: CDR1 SGHKS, CDR2 YYEKEE (reference sequence). J was trimmed by 6 bases and V by 6 bases; bases with no gene match: 13. This CDR3 is 16 amino acids long.

J is TRBJ2-1 and V is TRBV11-3, with 8 bases lining up with TRBD2. The CDR3 runs 17 residues. Germline CDR1 is SGHNT and CDR2 is YENEEA. V lost 5 bases to trimming and J lost 9 bases; unmatched junction nucleotides: 18. Here the CDR3 reads CASSRGIGRAAWVEQFF. CDR3 DNA: TGTGCCAGCAGCCGGGGGATCGGGAGGGCTGCGTGGGTTGAGCAGTTCTTC.

This clonotype was seen a handful of times. The rearrangement links TRBV5-1 to TRBJ2-3; D is unclear. Germline CDR1 and CDR2: SGHRS and YFSETQ. V dropped 2 bases and J dropped 7 bases, with 11 bases sitting between them. The CDR3 consists of 13 residues. CDR3 in amino acids: CASSFGSLNTQYF. The CDR3 DNA sequence: TGCGCCAGCAGCTTTGGCTCCTTGAATACGCAGTATTTT.

The chain recombines TRBV5-1 with TRBJ2-7; 10 bases match TRBD1. The CDR3 runs 15 residues. The J segment lost 5 bases and the V segment lost 0 bases, leaving 5 bases of the junction unmatched. Germline V gene sequence: CDR1 SGHRS, CDR2 YFSETQ. The chain's CDR3 is CASSLAVDRGNEQYF. CDR3 DNA: TGCGCCAGCAGCTTGGCCGTGGACAGGGGGAACGAGCAGTACTTC.

This clonotype occurred a few times. This chain links TRBV7-8 with TRBJ1-3, with 12 bases lining up with TRBD1. There are 19 residues in the CDR3. Germline V gene data show CDR1 as SGHVS and CDR2 as FQNEAQ. V lost 5 bases to trimming and J lost 3 bases; unmatched junction nucleotides: 14. The CDR3 nucleotides are TGTGCCAGCAGCCGCCACCGGGACAGGGGGCGCAGGAGTGGAAACACCATATATTTT. Its translation: CASSRHRDRGRRSGNTIYF.

The V call is TRBV7-2, the J call TRBJ2-3; possibly TRBD2 for D (5 bases). The CDR3 covers 15 residues. Germline-derived CDR1 and CDR2 are SGHTA and FQGNSA. The germline V and J ends were trimmed by 1 base and 2 bases, with 10 bases remaining between them. CDR3: CASSLVGGLTDTQYF. The CDR3 DNA is TGTGCCAGCAGCTTAGTGGGTGGACTCACAGATACGCAGTATTTT.

The genes are TRBV12-3 or TRBV12-4 and TRBJ2-1; no clear D gene. This CDR3 comprises 14 residues. The V end lost 3 bases, the J end lost 1 base, and 7 bases lay between the germline ends. The CDR3 DNA sequence: TGTGCCAGCAGTTTTGACGGTTCCTACAATGAGCAGTTCTTC. This gives the protein CASSFDGSYNEQFF.

This clonotype has only a few counts. The rearrangement links TRBV11-2 to TRBJ2-7, with 7 bases fitting TRBD1. From germline, CDR1 is SGHAT and CDR2 FQNNGV. V gave up 4 bases and J gave up 0 bases; unmatched junction bases: 6. This CDR3 is built from 15 residues. This chain's CDR3 is CASSSLRDSSYEQYF. CDR3 coding DNA: TGTGCCAGCAGCTCCCTCCGGGACAGCTCCTACGAGCAGTACTTC.

This clonotype was counted only a few times. The chain combines TRBV5-1 with TRBJ2-1; TRBD1 matches 7 bases. The J segment lost 7 bases and the V segment lost 9 bases, leaving 7 bases of the junction unmatched. Germline-derived CDR1 and CDR2 are SGHRS and YFSETQ. This CDR3 spans 12 amino acids. In DNA form, the CDR3 reads TGCGCCATACAACAGGGGTTTAATGAGCAGTTCTTC. Translating it yields CAIQQGFNEQFF.

This chain connects TRBV30 to TRBJ2-1; D tentatively fits TRBD1 or TRBD2 (6 bases each). V lost 8 bases and J lost 4, with 21 bases in between. CDR3 length: 15 amino acids. The germline V gene encodes CDR1 GTSNPN and CDR2 SVGIG (reference sequence). CDR3 sequence: CARSRGPRGYNEQFF. CDR3 bases: TGTGCCCGCTCGCGGGGCCCTAGGGGGTACAATGAGCAGTTCTTC.

The chain employs TRBV29-1 and TRBJ2-5, with D possibly matching TRBD1 (6 bases). This CDR3 region has 13 residues. Trimming took off 6 bases at V and 0 bases at J, with 11 bases between the two ends. Germline V gives CDR1 SQVTM, CDR2 ANQGSEA. The DNA of the CDR3 is TGCAGCGTCGCCGGACAGTACCAAGAGACCCAGTACTTC. Protein sequence: CSVAGQYQETQYF.